A single sample is the source of the 19 T cell receptor beta chains below, sequenced in a study of T cells in localized non-small cell lung cancer. Clones were read by immunoSEQ multiplex PCR, and TCRdb kept only the in-frame ones, dropping some. The table lists around 91,000 clones, roughly 89% of them singletons. Sequencing used peripheral blood, obtained before any cancer treatment. The source is a man aged 35-69 years with stage I squamous cell lung carcinoma.

This clone was observed a single time. V gene TRBV2 combines with J gene TRBJ2-5; 12 bases match TRBD2. Germline V gene data show CDR1 as SNHLY and CDR2 as FYNNEI. V lost 1 base to trimming and J lost 3 bases; unmatched junction nucleotides: 6. The CDR3 extends over 17 amino acids. CDR3 loop: CASSEGWASGGEETQYF. The CDR3 DNA follows: TGTGCCAGCAGTGAAGGATGGGCTAGCGGGGGGGAAGAGACCCAGTACTTC.

This clone appeared once. The CDR3: CASSLSRYSYNEKLFF. The CDR3 DNA reads TGTGCCAGCAGTTTAAGCCGGTACTCCTATAATGAAAAACTGTTTTTT. V is TRBV28 and J is TRBJ1-4; no firm D call. CDR3 length: 16 amino acids. The V end lost 2 bases, the J end lost 4 bases, and 14 bases lay between the germline ends. From germline, CDR1 is MDHEN and CDR2 SYDVKM.

This clone was seen only once. The CDR3 nucleotides read TGCGCCAGCAGCACTGGGCTAACCGGGGACAGGGGAGAGGATGGCTACACCTTC. Amino acids: CASSTGLTGDRGEDGYTF. The chain combines TRBV5-1 with TRBJ1-2; 10 nucleotides agree with TRBD1. Germline V gives CDR1 SGHRS, CDR2 YFSETQ. The CDR3 is made up of 18 amino acids. Losses at the gene ends were 4 bases for V and 6 bases for J; bases not matched to a gene: 18.

The V gene is TRBV15, the J gene TRBJ2-7; D possibly corresponds to TRBD1 (6 bases). The germline CDR1 and CDR2 sequences are LNHNV and YYDKDF (reference sequence). Trimming pared 0 bases from V and 3 bases from J, leaving 6 bases between. The CDR3 has 13 residues. CDR3 sequence: CATSRETGYEQYF. The CDR3 DNA reads TGTGCCACCAGCAGAGAGACAGGCTACGAGCAGTACTTC.

The chain has TRBV30 and TRBJ1-1, with unresolved D. Germline lookup yields CDR1 GTSNPN and CDR2 SVGIG (reference sequence). V was trimmed by 3 bases and J by 1 base, leaving 9 bases between them. This CDR3 is 13 amino acids long. Written as DNA, the CDR3 is TGTGCCTGGAGCCGCGGAGGGAACACTGAAGCTTTCTTT. Its translation is CAWSRGGNTEAFF.

The CDR3 DNA is TGTGCCTGGAGTGGGGCGCCGGAGACCCAGTACTTC. Protein: CAWSGAPETQYF. This chain connects TRBV30 to TRBJ2-5; no definite D call. The CDR3 runs to 12 residues. V lost 1 base and J 5 bases, leaving 8 bases between the germline ends. The germline gives CDR1 GTSNPN, CDR2 SVGIG (reference sequence).

The chain has TRBV27 and TRBJ2-7, with D possibly being TRBD1 (5 bases). Trimming removed 5 bases at V and 0 bases at J, with 11 bases between. Germline loops: CDR1 MNHEY, CDR2 SMNVEV (reference sequence). The CDR3 runs 14 residues. The CDR3 is CASSPQTASYEQYF. The DNA of the CDR3 is TGTGCCAGCAGTCCGCAGACAGCCTCCTACGAGCAGTACTTC.

This chain connects TRBV5-1 to TRBJ1-1; D is unclear. Trimming left V 1 base short and J 0 bases short, with 7 bases between. Per germline, CDR1 SGHRS and CDR2 YFSETQ. This CDR3 contains 14 residues. Here the CDR3 DNA reads TGCGCCAGCAGCTTGAATCATATGAACACTGAAGCTTTCTTT. This sequence encodes CASSLNHMNTEAFF.

The chain has TRBV5-5 and TRBJ1-1, with TRBD1 as a possible D gene (5 bases). V was clipped by 5 bases and J by 3 bases, with 17 bases between them. The CDR3 is 15 amino acids. Germline V gene data show CDR1 as SGHKS and CDR2 as YYEKEE (reference sequence). The CDR3 DNA follows: TGTGCCAGCAGACCGCGAAGGGGCGAGGACACTGAAGCTTTCTTT. Translating it yields CASRPRRGEDTEAFF.

The V call is TRBV5-1, the J call TRBJ1-1, with D hard to call. The V gene lost 10 bases and the J gene lost 5 bases, with 18 bases spanning the gap. The CDR3 length is 13 residues. Germline CDR1 reads SGHRS; CDR2 reads YFSETQ. The CDR3 sequence is CACQVHGGTEAFF. CDR3 coding DNA: TGCGCCTGCCAGGTTCACGGAGGGACTGAAGCTTTCTTT.

The CDR3 nucleotides are TGTGCCAGCAGCCGACAGGGGGGTTACCAAGAGACCCAGTACTTC. It is translated as CASSRQGGYQETQYF. The rearrangement uses TRBV5-8 and TRBJ2-5; 9 bases are shared with TRBD1. Trimming at V came to 4 bases and at J to 0 bases, leaving 4 bases not matched to a gene. Germline CDR1 is SGHTS and CDR2 is YDEGEE. There are 15 residues in the CDR3. The complete variable domain, with remaining parts taken from reference TRBV5-8 and TRBJ2-5, reads EAGVTQSPTHLIKTRGQQATLRCSPISGHTSVYWYQQALGLGLQFLLWYDEGEERNRGNFPPRFSGRQFPNYSSELNVNALELEDSALYLCASSRQGGYQETQYFGPGTRLLVL.

The V and J genes are TRBV5-4 and TRBJ1-3; D uncertain. The CDR3 contains 13 residues. Germline-derived CDR1 and CDR2 are SGHNT and YYREEE (reference sequence). V was trimmed by 0 bases and J by 6 bases, leaving 7 bases between them. The CDR3 region is CASSLGQKNTIYF. For the CDR3, the DNA is TGTGCCAGCAGCTTGGGCCAGAAAAACACCATATATTTT. The variable domain in full, completed from reference TRBV5-4 and TRBJ1-3, reads ETGVTQSPTHLIKTRGQQVTLRCSSQSGHNTVSWYQQALGQGPQFIFQYYREEENGRGNFPPRFSGLQFPNYSSELNVNALELDDSALYLCASSLGQKNTIYFGEGSWLTVV.

The chain couples TRBV9 to TRBJ2-5; D may be TRBD2 (6 bases). V was clipped by 1 base and J by 1 base, with 11 bases between them. CDR1 and CDR2 (germline): SGDLS, YYNGEE. This CDR3 contains 15 residues. CDR3 sequence (DNA): TGTGCCAGCAGCGTAACGGGACTGCTCCAAGAGACCCAGTACTTC. Translation gives CASSVTGLLQETQYF.

V and J are TRBV7-8 and TRBJ2-5, with D unclear. CDR1 SGHVS and CDR2 FQNEAQ come from the germline V gene. The CDR3 sequence is 16 residues long. V dropped 4 bases and J dropped 5 bases, with 20 bases sitting between them. The CDR3 sequence: CASSSPWQVAAETQYF. The CDR3 coding sequence is TGTGCCAGCAGCTCCCCCTGGCAGGTGGCCGCGGAGACCCAGTACTTC.

The chain employs TRBV11-2 and TRBJ1-2; D is undetermined. This CDR3 region has 13 residues. Germline V gene lookup returns CDR1 SGHAT and CDR2 FQNNGV. V lost 3 bases and J 4 bases, leaving 9 bases between the germline ends. The CDR3 here is CASSFDNRYGYTF. CDR3 in DNA: TGTGCCAGCAGCTTCGACAACCGCTATGGCTACACCTTC.

This chain uses TRBV6-1 with TRBJ1-1; possible D gene TRBD1, 5 bases. The CDR3 covers 15 residues. The germline V and J ends were trimmed by 0 bases and 5 bases, with 13 bases remaining between them. CDR1 and CDR2 (germline): MNHNS, SASEGT. The CDR3 region has the DNA TGTGCCAGCAGTGAAGCGGGGTGGGGACGAACTGAAGCTTTCTTT. Translated, it gives CASSEAGWGRTEAFF.

This clone has a handful of counts. This chain connects TRBV6-5 to TRBJ1-6; D unresolved. CDR1 is MNHEY, CDR2 SVGAGI, per germline. Trimming pared 2 bases from V and 7 bases from J, leaving 6 bases between. CDR3 length: 13 amino acids. CDR3 DNA: TGTGCCAGCAGTTACAGGCGGAATTCACCCCTCCACTTT. Translated: CASSYRRNSPLHF.

The chain has TRBV19 and TRBJ2-1; 15 positions agree with TRBD2. V gave up 3 bases and J gave up 10 bases; unmatched junction bases: 7. CDR1 and CDR2 from the germline V gene are LNHDA and SQIVND (reference sequence). The CDR3 is 16 amino acids. Here the CDR3 reads CASSIRTSGGAFEQFF. The CDR3 DNA reads as TGTGCCAGTAGTATTCGGACTAGCGGGGGGGCCTTCGAGCAGTTCTTC.

The rearrangement links TRBV28 to TRBJ1-5; D not resolved. The V gene's germline CDR1 is MDHEN and CDR2 SYDVKM. V gave up 2 bases and J gave up 11 bases, with 13 bases separating them. This CDR3 comprises 13 residues. CDR3 sequence reads: CASSLDLPASQHF. The CDR3 DNA reads TGTGCCAGCAGTTTAGATCTACCAGCGTCCCAGCATTTT.